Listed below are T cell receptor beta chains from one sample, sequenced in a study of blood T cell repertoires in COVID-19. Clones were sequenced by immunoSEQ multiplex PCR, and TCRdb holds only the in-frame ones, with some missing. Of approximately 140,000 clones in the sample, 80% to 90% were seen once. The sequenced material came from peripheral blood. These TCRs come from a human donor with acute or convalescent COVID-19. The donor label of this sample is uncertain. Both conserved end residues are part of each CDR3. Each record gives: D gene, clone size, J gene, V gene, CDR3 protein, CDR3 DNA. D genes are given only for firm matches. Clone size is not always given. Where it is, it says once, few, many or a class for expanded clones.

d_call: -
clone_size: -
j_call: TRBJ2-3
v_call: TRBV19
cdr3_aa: CASSIAGTDTQYF
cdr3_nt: TGTGCCAGTAGTATCGCAGGGACAGATACGCAGTATTTT

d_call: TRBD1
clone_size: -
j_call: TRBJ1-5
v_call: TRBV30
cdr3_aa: CAWSSPGQGHNQPQHF
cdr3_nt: TGTGCCTGGAGTTCCCCGGGACAGGGTCACAATCAGCCCCAGCATTTT

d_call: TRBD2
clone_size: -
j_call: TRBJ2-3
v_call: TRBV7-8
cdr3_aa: CASSLMSSGPTDTQYF
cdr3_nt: TGTGCCAGCAGCTTGATGTCTAGCGGGCCCACAGATACGCAGTATTTT

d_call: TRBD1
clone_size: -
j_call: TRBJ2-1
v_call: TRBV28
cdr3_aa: CASSRTGNAYNEQFF
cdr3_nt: TGTGCCAGCAGTAGGACAGGGAACGCCTACAATGAGCAGTTCTTC

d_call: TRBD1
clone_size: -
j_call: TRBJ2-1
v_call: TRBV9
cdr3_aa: CASSAKGQPTYNEQFF
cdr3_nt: TGTGCCAGCAGCGCGAAGGGACAGCCTACCTACAATGAGCAGTTCTTC

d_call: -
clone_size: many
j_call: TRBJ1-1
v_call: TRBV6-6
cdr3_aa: CASSPGGTEAFF
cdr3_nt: TGTGCCAGCAGCCCGGGGGGCACTGAAGCTTTCTTT

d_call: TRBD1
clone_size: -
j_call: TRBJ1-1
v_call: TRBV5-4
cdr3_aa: CASSYGQGGLAFF
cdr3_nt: TGTGCCAGCAGTTATGGACAGGGGGGTTTAGCTTTCTTT

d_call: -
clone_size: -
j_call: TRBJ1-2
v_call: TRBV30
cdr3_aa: CAWSVSRNGGYTF
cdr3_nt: TGTGCCTGGAGTGTATCCAGGAACGGTGGCTACACCTTC

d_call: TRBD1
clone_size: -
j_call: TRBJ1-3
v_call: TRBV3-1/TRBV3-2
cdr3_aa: CASSPRDRENTIYF
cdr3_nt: TGTGCCAGCAGTCCTAGGGACAGGGAAAACACCATATATTTT

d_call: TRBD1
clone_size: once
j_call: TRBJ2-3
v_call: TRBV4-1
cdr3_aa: CASSDQGVGTDTQYF
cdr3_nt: TGCGCCAGCAGCGACCAGGGGGTGGGCACAGATACGCAGTATTTT

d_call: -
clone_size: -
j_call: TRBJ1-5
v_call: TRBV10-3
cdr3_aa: CAIAVEGNQPQHF
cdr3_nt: TGTGCCATCGCGGTAGAGGGCAATCAGCCCCAGCATTTT

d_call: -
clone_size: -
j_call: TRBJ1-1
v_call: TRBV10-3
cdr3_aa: CAISGQNTEAFF
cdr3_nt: TGTGCCATCAGTGGTCAGAACACTGAAGCTTTCTTT

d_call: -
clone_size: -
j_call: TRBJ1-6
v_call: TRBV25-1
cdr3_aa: CASSEYLGPQGKSPLHF
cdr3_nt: TGTGCCAGCAGTGAATATCTCGGCCCTCAGGGGAAATCACCCCTCCACTTT

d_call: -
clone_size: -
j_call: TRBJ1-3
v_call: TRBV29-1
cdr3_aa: CSFKGDGNTIYF
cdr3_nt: TGCAGCTTCAAAGGAGACGGAAACACCATATATTTT

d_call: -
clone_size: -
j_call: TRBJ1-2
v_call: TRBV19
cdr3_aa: CASSPSGRTYGYTF
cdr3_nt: TGTGCCAGTAGTCCCTCGGGAAGGACCTATGGCTACACCTTC

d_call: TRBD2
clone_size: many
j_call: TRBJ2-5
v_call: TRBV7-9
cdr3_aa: CASSLVGGGAPQETQYF
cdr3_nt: TGTGCCAGCAGCTTAGTAGGCGGGGGGGCCCCCCAAGAGACCCAGTACTTC

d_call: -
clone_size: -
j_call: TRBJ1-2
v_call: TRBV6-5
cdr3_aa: CASSYKSRGYGYTF
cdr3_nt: TGTGCCAGCAGTTACAAGAGCCGGGGCTATGGCTACACCTTC

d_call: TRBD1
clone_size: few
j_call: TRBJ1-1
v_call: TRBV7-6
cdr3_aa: CASSLSGGSHTEAFF
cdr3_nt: TGTGCCAGCAGCTTATCAGGGGGGAGTCACACTGAAGCTTTCTTT

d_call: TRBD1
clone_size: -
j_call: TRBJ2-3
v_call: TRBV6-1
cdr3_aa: CASSDRGLGDTQYF
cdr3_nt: TGTGCCAGCAGTGACAGGGGGCTCGGGGATACGCAGTATTTT

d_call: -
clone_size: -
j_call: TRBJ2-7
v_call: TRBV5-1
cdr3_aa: CASSLDVTRGEQYF
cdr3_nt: TGCGCCAGCAGCTTGGATGTTACTCGTGGCGAGCAGTACTTC

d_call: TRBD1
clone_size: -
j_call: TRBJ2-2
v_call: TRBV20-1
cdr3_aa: CSASRGLPGELFF
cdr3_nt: TGCAGTGCTAGTAGGGGGCTACCCGGGGAGCTGTTTTTT

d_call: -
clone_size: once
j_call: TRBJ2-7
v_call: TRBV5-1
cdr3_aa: CASSLRTAPYEQYF
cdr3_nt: TGCGCCAGCAGCCTCCGGACTGCCCCCTACGAGCAGTACTTC